The present TCR beta chain was sequenced within a study of graft-versus-host responses after intestinal transplantation. Study-wide context: All recipients were transplanted with multivisceral, liver-intestinal, or isolated intestinal grafts.

The data were produced by immunoSEQ multiplex PCR, yet TCRdb's version contains in-frame clones alone and is incomplete. The repertoire holds about 97,000 clones, with roughly nine tenths as singletons. Details on this clone: Its antigen is unidentified.

Study-level results: In recipient marrow, GvH clones were found, and some appeared first in ileum or blood.

The sample consisted of unstimulated CD4+ T cells sorted from spleen or lymph node cells, taken before transplant. The clonotype originates from a human donor who was the organ donor for an intestinal transplant.

CDR3: CASSLYPGTWNTQYF. The DNA of the CDR3 is TGTGCCAGCAGCTTGTACCCGGGGACTTGGAATACGCAGTATTTT. The chain carries TRBV7-9 and TRBJ2-3; perhaps TRBD2 as D (6 bases). This CDR3 is 15 amino acids long. V was trimmed by 3 bases and J by 7 bases, leaving 17 bases between them. Germline V gives CDR1 SEHNR, CDR2 FQNEAQ (reference sequence).